Sequencing of this T cell receptor beta chain was carried out in a study of vaccination and CD4 T cells after COVID-19 (dated by TCRdb to between 2020 and 2023). Turning to the overall study: Six males and four females were included in the convalescent cohort, with two Hispanic individuals, seven Caucasians, two Asians and one multiracial person represented. Two doses of either the Pfizer-BioNTech BNT162b2 vaccine (n=8) or the Moderna mRNA-1273 vaccine (n=2) were administered to participants. Post-COVID blood samples from convalescent patients were collected a median of roughly 100 days after diagnosis, with a range of roughly 35 to 170 days. Post-vaccine blood samples were obtained a median of approximately 70 days after the second vaccine dose, with a range of roughly 13 to 250 days. The cultures were stimulated with overlapping spike peptide pools from SARS-CoV-2 and from the common cold coronaviruses HCoV-NL63, HCoV-OC43 and HCoV-229E. Control cultures received a CEFX viral epitope pool as the positive control, an HIV-1 Nef peptide pool as the negative control, or no peptide. The spike-specific CD4+ TCR repertoire was compared before and after mRNA vaccination in approximately 9 COVID-19 convalescent patients and a few infection-naive healthy vaccine recipients. Memory CD4+ T cell crossreactivity between SARS-CoV-2 and common cold coronavirus spike proteins was assessed at the TCR clonotype level in an earlier paper using these donors. Overall study outcomes, separate from this receptor: Relatively few convalescent patients were included in the study, and early timepoints after natural infection were not analyzed. An increase in the median number of SARS-CoV-2-reactive clonotypes from 21 after infection to about 39 after vaccination was observed, but the change was not found to be significant. Nearly all vaccine-specific clones in convalescent patients (304 of 307) were mono-reactive for SARS-CoV-2 spike rather than cross-reactive with common cold coronaviruses. Among the post-vaccine SARS-CoV-2-reactive clones in convalescent patients, a median 86.3% showed up only after vaccination, which suggests vaccine-specific priming.

Libraries were made using PCR. DNA from cultured CD4+ T cells was subjected to TCR sequencing with the Oncomine TCR Beta short-read assay at the Johns Hopkins FTIC core. The QIAamp micro DNA kit was used to extract genomic DNA from the cultured CD4+ T cells. Oncomine TCR Beta libraries from cultured CD4+ T cells were pooled using unique dual indexes and sequenced on an Illumina iSeq 100. The source study handled its data this way. Non-productive sequences were removed, and CDR3s that did not start with C, did not end with F or W, or were shorter than 7 amino acids were discarded. The MANAFEST web application identified antigen-specific clonotypes by comparing peptide-stimulated wells against reference wells and other culture wells. An FDR below 0.05, an odds ratio above 5, and a productive frequency above 0.1% in at least two of three replicate wells were required for clones to be considered positive. A clonotype was classed as cross-reactive if the clonotype showed significant expansion both in SARS-CoV-2 spike wells and in at least one common cold coronavirus spike condition. Similarity between CDR3 sequences was evaluated in R version 3.6.1 using Levenshtein distances (stringdist) and unrooted phylogenetic trees (ape). Clones were called with MiXCR by TCRdb after fastp trimmed the public reads at Q25, and only in-frame beta chains were retained. When rows share a CDR3 protein, they turn into one entry using the most common DNA and genes. TCRdb's processing, not the authors', yielded these V and J calls. The sample table records more than 4,000 distinct CDR3 sequences; about 42% of these occur just once. Over 40% of the sample is held by the ten biggest clonotypes.

The CDR3 goes from the cysteine to the phenylalanine over 13 residues. Just CDR3 DNA is preserved here, 39 bases in frame from base 1. V and J are trimmed by 5 bases and 6 bases, and the gene matches miss 4 bases of the junction. The germline V gene (reference sequence) provides CDR1 LNHDA and CDR2 SQIVND. What this sample's treatment or condition label stands for: roughly ten-day PBMC culture with coronavirus spike peptide pools or control peptides (ViraFEST assay). CD4+ T cells from unexposed donors were collected before the COVID-19 pandemic (2011-2018). To expand antigen-specific T cells with peptide pools and then pick out the expanded clonotypes through TCR sequencing, the study relied on the ViraFEST assay. PBMCs were cultured at two million per well in IMDM supplemented with approximately 4.7% human AB serum and 8 to 10 IU/ml IL-2, with approximately 9.2 ug/ml peptide pools added. On days 3 and 7, half of the culture medium was replaced with fresh IL-2-containing medium. After approximately eleven days of culture, CD4+ T cells were isolated by negative selection using the EasySep CD4+ T cell isolation kit. Unexposed donor CD4+ T cells were tested for reactivity to SARS-CoV-2 S and N and four common cold coronavirus spike pools, as cell number allowed. Ficoll-Paque Plus gradient centrifugation was used to isolate PBMCs from whole blood, and the isolated PBMCs were then either used fresh or cryopreserved at -140C. Each culture condition was generally run in triplicate wells. The leukapheresis product for the unexposed donors was obtained through commercial purchase.

Notes on this clonotype: Its antigen is unknown. No base quality values were provided; no much bigger clone lies one nucleotide off.

Sequenced material: CD4+ T cells from blood, cultured in vitro. The rearranged segments are TRBV19 and TRBJ2-3, with TRBD1 identical over 8 junction bases. The TCR comes from a human donor in good health. The DNA sequence follows: TGTGCCAGTAGTCCCGGGGACAGGGATACGCAGTATTTT. Its translation reads: CASSPGDRDTQYF. Here the CDR3 is joined to the reference TRBV19 and TRBJ2-3 genes, and the full variable domain is: DGGITQSPKYLFRKEGQNVTLSCEQNLNHDAMYWYRQDPGQGLRLIYYSQIVNDFQKGDIAEGYSVSREKKESFPLTVTSAQKNPTAFYLCASSPGDRDTQYFGPGTRLTVL.